Each of the 16 T cell receptor beta chains below was sequenced from the same sample in a study of T cell responses to AZD1222 COVID-19 vaccine. Repertoires were generated with immunoSEQ multiplex PCR, while TCRdb's copy carries only in-frame clones and drops some. The table shows tens of thousands of clones, with 92% occurring only once. Sequencing used peripheral blood, obtained 28 days after the second AZD1222 dose. The receptors derive from an adult who received the AZD1222 COVID-19 vaccine.

The chain is built from TRBV6-2 or TRBV6-3 and TRBJ2-7; tentative D call: TRBD1 (6 bases). Germline V gene data show CDR1 as MNHEY and CDR2 as SVGEGT. With 2 bases removed from V and 2 bases from J, the gap between germline ends came to 10 bases. The length of the CDR3 is 14 residues. The CDR3 DNA reads as TGTGCCAGCAGTTACCTTGGGACACCCTACGAGCAGTACTTC. Residues: CASSYLGTPYEQYF.

The genes are TRBV6-6 and TRBJ1-1; no clear D. V shed 5 bases and J shed 1 base, with 11 bases lying between them. The CDR3 runs to 14 residues. Germline V lookup: CDR1 MNHNY, CDR2 SVGAGI (reference sequence). The CDR3 sequence: CASSPGPKNTEAFF. The CDR3, as DNA: TGTGCCAGCAGTCCCGGACCCAAGAACACTGAAGCTTTCTTT.

The rearrangement links TRBV6-2 or TRBV6-3 to TRBJ1-1; weak D call: TRBD1 (6 bases). Germline CDR1 and CDR2: MNHEY and SVGEGT. The CDR3 covers 14 residues. V shed 2 bases and J shed 10 bases, with 17 bases lying between them. The CDR3 region is CASSYQGRGWGAFF. In DNA form, the CDR3 reads TGTGCCAGCAGTTACCAGGGGCGCGGGTGGGGAGCTTTCTTT.

The chain links TRBV4-3 to TRBJ1-2; D call uncertain. The germline CDR1 and CDR2 sequences are LGHNA and YSLEER. V gave up 0 bases and J gave up 8 bases, with 10 bases separating them. CDR3 length: 13 residues. CDR3 protein: CASSQDGARGYTF. CDR3 nucleotides: TGCGCCAGCAGCCAAGATGGTGCGAGAGGCTACACCTTC.

This rearrangement joins TRBV5-1 to TRBJ1-3; 7 bases agree with TRBD1. The CDR3 sequence is 14 residues long. Germline CDR1 and CDR2: SGHRS and YFSETQ. V dropped 6 bases and J dropped 4; count of bases not matched to a gene: 7. The CDR3 is CASKQGLSGNTIYF. The CDR3 DNA sequence: TGCGCCAGCAAACAGGGGTTATCGGGAAACACCATATATTTT.

This clone was observed a single time. The chain combines TRBV4-1 with TRBJ1-4; D remains ambiguous. With 0 bases removed from V and 4 bases from J, the gap between germline ends came to 9 bases. The CDR3 length is 15 residues. Germline V CDR1 and CDR2: MGHRA, YSYEKL. CDR3: CASSQEGSFNEKLFF. The CDR3 DNA reads as TGCGCCAGCAGCCAAGAAGGATCATTTAATGAAAAACTGTTTTTT.

This clone was observed a single time. The genes are TRBV3-1 (or the pseudogene TRBV3-2) and TRBJ1-4; D is possibly TRBD1 (5 bases). CDR1 is LGHDT, CDR2 YNNKEL, per germline (reference sequence). Trimming pared 5 bases from V and 0 bases from J, leaving 13 bases between. The CDR3 extends over 16 amino acids. DNA for the CDR3: TGTGCCAGCAGCGAAAGGGACGGCCCAACTAATGAAAAACTGTTTTTT. Translating gives CASSERDGPTNEKLFF.

This clone was recorded only once. This sequence joins TRBV6-1 and TRBJ1-1; TRBD1 matches at 8 bases. CDR3 length: 15 residues. Germline V gene data show CDR1 as MNHNS and CDR2 as SASEGT. The V gene end was trimmed by 2 bases and the J gene end by 4 bases; junction bases not matched to a gene: 6. In nucleotides, the CDR3 is TGTGCCAGCAGTGAACGACAGGGGATTGGCACTGAAGCTTTCTTT. Its translation is CASSERQGIGTEAFF.

This sequence joins TRBV5-5 and TRBJ2-7; the match to TRBD1 covers 8 bases. The CDR3 is 15 residues long. V dropped 4 bases and J dropped 3; count of bases not matched to a gene: 9. The germline V gene encodes CDR1 SGHKS and CDR2 YYEKEE (reference sequence). The CDR3 nucleotides are TGTGCCAGCAGCCTACAGACAGGGGCAAGCTACGAGCAGTACTTC. Translating gives CASSLQTGASYEQYF.

V and J are TRBV5-8 and TRBJ1-5, with 7 bases fitting TRBD1. The germline gives CDR1 SGHTS, CDR2 YDEGEE. The CDR3 extends over 16 amino acids. V shed 1 base and J 7 bases; nucleotides not matched to a gene: 11. The DNA of the CDR3 is TGTGCCAGCAGCTTGTCAAGAGGGGGCCAGGGACAGCCCCAGCATTTT. Protein sequence: CASSLSRGGQGQPQHF.

This clone was seen just once. The chain joins TRBV6-1 to TRBJ1-3; D gene unclear. Deletions cut 3 bases from V and 0 bases from J, with 12 bases between. The CDR3 runs to 16 residues. Per germline, CDR1 MNHNS and CDR2 SASEGT. The CDR3 DNA reads TGTGCCAGCAGTGAGAGAACCTCGGGCTCTGGAAACACCATATATTTT. Protein product: CASSERTSGSGNTIYF.

The chain recombines TRBV2 with TRBJ1-5; TRBD1 might be the D (6 bases). V gave up 6 bases and J gave up 3 bases, with 15 bases separating them. CDR1 and CDR2 from the germline V gene are SNHLY and FYNNEI. This CDR3 comprises 15 residues. The CDR3 sequence is CASRELGHFNQPQHF. For the CDR3, the DNA is TGTGCCAGCAGAGAACTGGGACACTTCAATCAGCCCCAGCATTTT.

This chain links TRBV5-1 with TRBJ2-2, with D tentatively TRBD1 (5 bases). V lost 0 bases and J 1 base, leaving 10 bases between the germline ends. Germline loops: CDR1 SGHRS, CDR2 YFSETQ. The CDR3 contains 16 residues. The CDR3 DNA sequence: TGCGCCAGCAGCTTGGTGGTCGACAGGAACACCGGGGAGCTGTTTTTT. It is translated as CASSLVVDRNTGELFF.

The chain links TRBV10-3 to TRBJ1-2, with 9 nucleotides matching TRBD1. The ends lost 8 bases at V and 4 bases at J; junction bases unmatched: 11. CDR3 size: 15 residues. Germline V gene data show CDR1 as ENHRY and CDR2 as SYGVKD. CDR3 bases: TGTGCCATCCAAGAGGAGGGGACAGGGAGCTATGGCTACACCTTC. Amino acid sequence: CAIQEEGTGSYGYTF.

This clone was picked up one time. The rearrangement uses TRBV5-1 and TRBJ2-5, with 7 bases matching TRBD1. The CDR3 consists of 14 residues. V lost 4 bases to trimming and J lost 2 bases; unmatched junction nucleotides: 5. In germline, CDR1 is SGHRS, CDR2 YFSETQ. CDR3 coding DNA: TGCGCCAGCAGCACCCAGACAGGGCAAGAGACCCAGTACTTC. This codes for CASSTQTGQETQYF. Variable domain in full (rest from reference TRBV5-1 and TRBJ2-5): KAGVTQTPRYLIKTRGQQVTLSCSPISGHRSVSWYQQTPGQGLQFLFEYFSETQRNKGNFPGRFSGRQFSNSRSEMNVSTLELGDSALYLCASSTQTGQETQYFGPGTRLLVL.

The chain combines TRBV20-1 with TRBJ1-5; D is undetermined. V dropped 3 bases and J dropped 2 bases, with 8 bases sitting between them. CDR3 size: 13 residues. Looked up from germline, CDR1 is DFQATT and CDR2 is SNEGSKA (reference sequence). The CDR3 DNA is TGCAGTGCTAGTTCGGGAGGCAATCAGCCCCAGCATTTT. Translation gives CSASSGGNQPQHF.